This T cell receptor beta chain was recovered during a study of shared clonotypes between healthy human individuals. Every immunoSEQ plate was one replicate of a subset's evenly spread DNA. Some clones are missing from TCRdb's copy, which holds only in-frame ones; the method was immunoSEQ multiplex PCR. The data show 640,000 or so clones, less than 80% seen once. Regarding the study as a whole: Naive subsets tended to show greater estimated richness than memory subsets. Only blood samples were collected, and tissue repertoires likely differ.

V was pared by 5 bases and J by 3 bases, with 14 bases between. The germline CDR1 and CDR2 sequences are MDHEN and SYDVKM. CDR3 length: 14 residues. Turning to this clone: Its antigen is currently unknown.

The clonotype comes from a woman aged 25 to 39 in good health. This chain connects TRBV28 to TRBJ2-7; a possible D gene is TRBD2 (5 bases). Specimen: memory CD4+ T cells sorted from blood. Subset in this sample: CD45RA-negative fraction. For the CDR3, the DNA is TGTGCCAGCAGTAGAGGACTTTCTCTCTACGAGCAGTACTTC. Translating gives CASSRGLSLYEQYF.